These 11 T cell receptor beta chains share one sample of origin, sequenced in a study of blood T cell repertoires in COVID-19. Clones were read by immunoSEQ multiplex PCR, and TCRdb kept only the in-frame ones, dropping some. The sample consists of roughly 48,000 clones, 65% to 85% of them appearing once. The sequenced sample was peripheral blood. These TCRs come from a human donor in a cohort sampled during active COVID-19.

The V call is TRBV28, the J call TRBJ1-5, with 9 bases matching TRBD1. V gave up 8 bases and J gave up 2 bases; unmatched junction bases: 13. The CDR3 loop spans 17 amino acids. Germline values: CDR1 MDHEN, CDR2 SYDVKM. As DNA, the CDR3 is TGTGCCAGCCCCCCGGACAGGGGTGGGCCCCGCAATCAGCCCCAGCATTTT. Its translation is CASPPDRGGPRNQPQHF.

The CDR3 region is CSGNTGNYGYTF. The CDR3 DNA follows: TGCAGCGGAAATACAGGGAACTATGGCTACACCTTC. The chain employs TRBV29-1 and TRBJ1-2; D is possibly TRBD1 (6 bases). The germline V and J ends were trimmed by 7 bases and 2 bases, with 11 bases remaining between them. Germline values: CDR1 SQVTM, CDR2 ANQGSEA. The CDR3 consists of 12 residues.

This chain connects TRBV18 to TRBJ2-7; possibly TRBD2 for D (6 bases). This CDR3 has 13 amino acids. Germline CDR1 KGHSH, CDR2 LQKENI. V shed 3 bases and J shed 3 bases, with 9 bases lying between them. CDR3 residues: CASSPLGGYEQYF. In DNA form, the CDR3 reads TGTGCCAGCTCACCTCTCGGGGGCTACGAGCAGTACTTC.

The chain links TRBV7-2 to TRBJ2-3; 11 nucleotides agree with TRBD2. CDR3 size: 16 residues. Germline V gene lookup returns CDR1 SGHTA and CDR2 FQGNSA. V shed 5 bases, J shed 2 bases, and the junction held 6 bases outside the gene matches. CDR3 in amino acids: CASSRSSGGHTDTQYF. The CDR3 nucleotides read TGTGCCAGCAGCAGATCTAGCGGGGGGCACACAGATACGCAGTATTTT.

The genes are TRBV24-1 and TRBJ1-2; the D gene is possibly TRBD1 (5 bases). Germline loops: CDR1 KGHDR, CDR2 SFDVKD. This CDR3 spans 12 amino acids. With 9 bases removed from V and 7 bases from J, the gap between germline ends came to 14 bases. CDR3 nucleotide sequence: TGTGCCACCTACGGGACTCCTGGTGGCTACACCTTC. This gives the protein CATYGTPGGYTF.

The chain is built from TRBV5-6 and TRBJ2-7; 7 bases are a match to TRBD2. The V segment lost 3 bases and the J segment 2 bases; nucleotides outside the gene matches: 14. The germline gives CDR1 SGHDT, CDR2 YYEEEE. CDR3 size: 17 residues. CDR3 nucleotide sequence: TGTGCCAGCAGCTCAAAATGGGAGGGTATCCTAACCTACGAGCAGTACTTC. This encodes CASSSKWEGILTYEQYF.

This chain joins TRBV10-3 and TRBJ2-7; 7 bases fit TRBD2. The CDR3 runs to 13 residues. J was trimmed by 1 base and V by 7 bases; bases with no gene match: 4. The germline CDR1 and CDR2 sequences are ENHRY and SYGVKD. This CDR3 is CAIKASGSYEQYF. The CDR3 coding sequence is TGTGCCATCAAGGCTAGCGGATCCTACGAGCAGTACTTC.

The V call is TRBV9, the J call TRBJ1-2, with D maybe TRBD1 (6 bases). Germline CDR1 reads SGDLS; CDR2 reads YYNGEE. The CDR3 is made up of 16 amino acids. V lost 3 bases and J lost 1, with 16 bases in between. The CDR3 region has the DNA TGTGCCAGCAGCGCGGGCGGGGGGGCGAGTAACTATGGCTACACCTTC. Residues: CASSAGGGASNYGYTF. The whole variable domain, remainder taken from reference TRBV9 and TRBJ1-2, is DSGVTQTPKHLITATGQRVTLRCSPRSGDLSVYWYQQSLDQGLQFLIQYYNGEERAKGNILERFSAQQFPDLHSELNLSSLELGDSALYFCASSAGGGASNYGYTFGSGTRLTVV.

This clone was seen once. The identical CDR3 is also encoded by other nucleotide sequences in the sample. The rearrangement joins TRBV11-3 to TRBJ2-3; tentative D call: TRBD2 (6 bases). The CDR3 contains 15 residues. CDR1 and CDR2 from the germline V gene are SGHNT and YENEEA. Trimming pared 3 bases from V and 1 base from J, leaving 11 bases between. The CDR3 DNA reads TGTGCCAGCAGCTTTCGCGGGGAACGCACAGATACGCAGTATTTT. Translated, it gives CASSFRGERTDTQYF. Complete variable domain (other parts from reference TRBV11-3 and TRBJ2-3): EAGVVQSPRYKIIEKKQPVAFWCNPISGHNTLYWYLQNLGQGPELLIRYENEEAVDDSQLPKDRFSAERLKGVDSTLKIQPAELGDSAVYLCASSFRGERTDTQYFGPGTRLTVL.

This clone came up a few times. V and J are TRBV11-2 and TRBJ1-5, with D hard to call. Germline loops: CDR1 SGHAT, CDR2 FQNNGV. V was pared by 4 bases and J by 4 bases, with 11 bases between. The CDR3 is 14 amino acids. The chain's CDR3 is CASSSTIQNQPQHF. As DNA, the CDR3 is TGTGCCAGCAGCTCGACAATCCAGAATCAGCCCCAGCATTTT.

The chain employs TRBV5-5 and TRBJ2-3; no reliable D call. Trimming left V 0 bases short and J 4 bases short, with 12 bases between. The CDR3 is 15 amino acids. Germline V gene data show CDR1 as SGHKS and CDR2 as YYEKEE (reference sequence). The CDR3 DNA reads TGTGCCAGCAGCTTGGGCCCCAAGCGATCAGATACGCAGTATTTT. Protein product: CASSLGPKRSDTQYF.